This T cell receptor beta chain was profiled in a study of blood T cell repertoires in COVID-19. Study overall: The origin of the acute and convalescent COVID-19 samples was the United States, Italy and Spain. PBMCs, B-cell-depleted T cells, or T cells were the source of the cDNA or gDNA that made up the material.

The V and J ends lost 3 bases and 6 bases, in that order; junction bases with no gene match: 13. CDR1 is GTSNPN, CDR2 SVGIG, per germline (reference sequence). CDR3 length equals 15 residues. Per the original data handling: Amplified reference gene primers provided the basis for estimating nucleated cell counts. The assay was immunoSEQ multiplex PCR, and TCRdb's table has in-frame clones only and misses some. V, J and clone size reflect that table, while D and trimming were determined from the DNA. The table records 61,000 or so clones, 88% of them present only once. Sequenced input: peripheral blood. The sequence was collected from a woman aged 50 to 65 with active or convalescent COVID-19. The chain is built from TRBV30 and TRBJ1-1; 7 nucleotides match TRBD1. The CDR3 region is CAWRSPKRQGPEAFF. For the CDR3, the DNA is TGTGCCTGGAGATCTCCGAAGCGACAGGGCCCTGAAGCTTTCTTT.